This T cell receptor (beta chain) was captured by sequencing in a study of T cell responses to AZD1222 COVID-19 vaccine (dated by TCRdb to about 2021). Background for the entire study: A total of 233 trial participants underwent TCR sequencing, of whom about 210 had received two doses of AZD1222 and 26 had received two doses of the MenACWY control vaccine. Trial participants were enrolled into age subgroups of 18-55, 56-69 and 70-plus years, which contained about 150, 27 and 61 TCR-sequenced participants, respectively. Broad study findings and their caveats: No day 14 peak-response samples were available, so repertoires were characterized only after the peak T cell response. The vaccine-associated CD4 TCRs covered the entire spike protein, and the dominant responses fell in regions 160-218 and 743-854. Reportedly, close to half of the unique spike-specific TCRs recognized epitopes lying outside the regions that are mutated in the B.1.351 and B.1.1.7 variants. The 56-69-year group was small, and its depth increase did not reach significance, likely because of low power. A significant rise in spike-specific TCR breadth and depth was observed after two AZD1222 doses relative to day 0 and relative to MenACWY recipients. Most participants were white British and females outnumbered males, and the authors suggested that clonal diversity may have been underestimated. Conclusions about previously exposed vaccinees were limited because only six AZD1222 recipients were SARS-CoV-2 seropositive at baseline.

The sample's time point label, decoded: baseline before first vaccination. The treatment or condition label, read with the paper, signifies: meningococcal conjugate vaccine given as trial control. Samples from vaccinated people were obtained from the UK trials COV001 and COV002, which included a single-blind randomized controlled phase 2/3 trial of AZD1222 (ChAdOx1 nCoV-19) in healthy adults. For TCRbeta chain sequencing, PBMC samples were collected from trial participants at day 0 and at day 28 after the second dose. The germline V gene (reference sequence) gives CDR1 as SEHNR and CDR2 as FQNEAQ. Spanning cysteine to phenylalanine, the CDR3 consists of 15 amino acids. Left in the record is the CDR3 DNA by itself, 45 bases read in frame from the first base. V and J are trimmed by 4 bases and 6 bases, and the gene matches miss 10 bases of the junction. Worth noting for this clone: Its antigen is currently not known. Base qualities are not at hand, and no much larger clone is one base apart.

The CDR3 regions of human TCRbeta chains were analyzed by immunosequencing. The study's own analysis went as follows. TCRs in the repertoires were matched against a reference library of SARS-CoV-2-specific TCRs that had been generated with the MIRA antigen-specificity platform. Breadth was defined as the fraction of unique TCRs that were SARS-CoV-2-associated, and depth was defined as the fraction of total T cells that were SARS-CoV-2-associated. Each spike-specific TCR was assigned to its reactive spike region and to a CD4 or CD8 class using the MIRA data. Log10-transformed breadth and depth values were compared by one-way ANOVA with Sidak's multiple comparisons tests. TCRdb limited this immuneACCESS table to in-frame rearrangements with V and J called. A share of clones is missing; checked studies link under half to unresolved V genes, and the rest is unexplained. V, J and clone size were drawn from that table, and D and trimming were deduced from the DNA. The sample yields roughly 93,000 clones; roughly nine tenths were counted once. Approximately 2.8% of the sample belongs to the ten largest clones.

The source is an adult in good health. The sample was peripheral blood, taken on day 0 of MenACWY control vaccination. The receptor chain draws on TRBV7-9 and TRBJ1-1; TRBD1 fits 8 bases in the junction. The nucleotide sequence is TGTGCCAGCAGCTATCGGGGACAGGTGGACGCTGAAGCTTTCTTT. It specifies CASSYRGQVDAEAFF.